This T cell receptor (beta chain) was found in a study of shared T cell receptors in the human thymus. This CDR3 spans 19 amino acids. V trimming: 1 base; J trimming: 1 base; junction bases outside the gene matches: 13. The germline V gene encodes CDR1 SEHNR and CDR2 FQNEAQ (reference sequence). TCRdb keeps only in-frame clones here, not all; method: immunoSEQ multiplex PCR. The sample lists approximately 730,000 clones; 80% to 90% were seen once. Another study also made use of these data, one on human thymus T cells. That paper states: Donor material was obtained from healthy Finnish infants undergoing corrective surgery for congenital heart defects. In corrective heart surgery, resections were taken, and these provided the thymus tissue.

The specimen sequenced was thymocytes. The chain links TRBV7-9 to TRBJ1-1; 9 bases fit TRBD1. The receptor was isolated from a girl in the first two years of life with a congenital heart defect. CDR3 protein: CASSLGGQGGPKRNTEAFF. The CDR3 nucleotides read TGTGCCAGCAGCTTAGGGGGACAGGGAGGGCCGAAACGGAACACTGAAGCTTTCTTT.